This is a list of T cell receptor beta chains from one sample in a study of cytomegalovirus exposure and HLA in healthy donors. TCRdb's table, derived via immunoSEQ multiplex PCR, lists solely in-frame clones and lacks some. The sample includes some 95,000 clones, approximately 77% of them seen just once. The sequenced sample was PBMCs. These receptors all stem from a woman in her forties in good health and CMV-seronegative. CDR3s include the opening cysteine and the closing phenylalanine or tryptophan. D genes are given only for firm matches. Expanded clones get a size class; other rows say once, few or many, or leave the size out.

d_gene	v_gene	abundance	CDR3aa
-	TRBV4-1	once	CASKAGGTTEAFF
-	TRBV6-5	few	CASSQFGVRETQYF
TRBD2	TRBV6-5	once	CASGLAGGAGETQYF
-	TRBV5-1	-	CASSLDSGTGNTIYF
TRBD1	TRBV2	-	CASKPGQGSYEQYF
TRBD2	TRBV27	-	CATWREGGTDTQYF
TRBD1	TRBV27	-	CASSRQGTGGLFSYNSPLHF
-	TRBV19	few	CASSSRPGQNTGELFF
-	TRBV25-1	-	CASSEFSGSNSPLHF
-	TRBV4-3	-	CASSPDRGPPAYEQYF
-	TRBV15	many	CATSREDSSVRVAFF
-	TRBV27	-	CASSFSGANQPQHF
-	TRBV18	-	CASSRGQLNEKLFF
-	TRBV29-1	-	CSVTTGSQYGYTF
-	TRBV1	-	CTSSQRGKESNQPQHF
TRBD2	TRBV15	-	CATSLGREYNEQFF
TRBD2	TRBV10-3	-	CATSAGGYEQFF
TRBD1	TRBV6-6	-	CATSTGGAGEQYF
TRBD1	TRBV14	-	CASSPPGQYNSPLHF
-	TRBV6-1	few	CASSENSATNEKLFF
-	TRBV7-2	few	CASSLDFSRNTEAFF
-	TRBV7-2	-	CASSVQVSGGNQPQHF
-	TRBV5-4	-	CASSSRGGANVLTF
TRBD1	TRBV25-1	-	CASRTSTGETEAFF
TRBD2	TRBV11-2	-	CASTNSGGRTGELFF
-	TRBV6-1	-	CASSLVYTEAFF
TRBD2	TRBV5-1	few	CASSVTSVEQFF
TRBD1	TRBV5-1	-	CASSLGDRGGGYTF
-	TRBV25-1	-	CASSGTYNEQFF
TRBD1	TRBV4-1	-	CASSHPGQGPEAFF
-	TRBV5-1	-	CASSPRAGENTEAFF
-	TRBV14	once	CASSDWTKMNTEAFF
-	TRBV4-2	once	CASSQAAGQTDTQYF
TRBD1	TRBV6-5	-	CASTKGQGLGETQYF
-	TRBV5-1	-	CASSLVISGANVLTF
TRBD1	TRBV7-6	-	CASSRDREDGYTF
-	TRBV15	-	CATSRVRGTEAFF
TRBD1	TRBV4-1	-	CASSQVRSDRASEAFF